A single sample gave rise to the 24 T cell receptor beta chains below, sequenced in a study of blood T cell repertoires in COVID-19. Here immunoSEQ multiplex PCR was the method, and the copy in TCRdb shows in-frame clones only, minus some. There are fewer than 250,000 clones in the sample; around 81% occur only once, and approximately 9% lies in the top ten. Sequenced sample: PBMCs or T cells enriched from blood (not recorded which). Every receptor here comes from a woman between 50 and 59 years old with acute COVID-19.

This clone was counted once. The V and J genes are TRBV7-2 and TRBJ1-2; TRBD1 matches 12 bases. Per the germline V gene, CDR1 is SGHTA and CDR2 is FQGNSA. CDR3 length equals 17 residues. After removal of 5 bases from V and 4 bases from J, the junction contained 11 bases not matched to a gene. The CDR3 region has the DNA TGTGCCAGCAGCCCCGCCGGGACAGGGGGCGCTGGCTATGGCTACACCTTC. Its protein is CASSPAGTGGAGYGYTF.

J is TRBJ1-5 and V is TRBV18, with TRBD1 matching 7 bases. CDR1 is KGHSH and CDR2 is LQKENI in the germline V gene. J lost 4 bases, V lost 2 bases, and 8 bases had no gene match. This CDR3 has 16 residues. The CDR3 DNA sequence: TGTGCCAGCTCACCAATGGCCCAGGGGGGTAATCAGCCCCAGCATTTT. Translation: CASSPMAQGGNQPQHF.

CDR3 protein: CAISESVGGDTQYF. The CDR3 bases are TGTGCCATCAGTGAGTCGGTCGGGGGAGATACGCAGTATTTT. The gene calls are TRBV10-3 and TRBJ2-3, with D possibly being TRBD2 (6 bases). Germline V gene data show CDR1 as ENHRY and CDR2 as SYGVKD. Trimming removed 0 bases at V and 5 bases at J, with 9 bases between. There are 14 residues in the CDR3.

The DNA of the CDR3 is TGCGCCAGCAGCTTGGGCCTAGCGAGCACAGATACGCAGTATTTT. This encodes CASSLGLASTDTQYF. V gene TRBV5-1 combines with J gene TRBJ2-3; D is perhaps TRBD2 (6 bases). This CDR3 comprises 15 residues. The germline V gene encodes CDR1 SGHRS and CDR2 YFSETQ. Trimming stripped 0 bases from V and 0 bases from J, with 8 bases between.

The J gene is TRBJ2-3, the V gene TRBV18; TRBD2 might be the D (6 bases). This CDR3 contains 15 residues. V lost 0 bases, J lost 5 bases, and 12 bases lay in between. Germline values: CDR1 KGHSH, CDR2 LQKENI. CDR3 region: CASSPPAGNRDTQYF. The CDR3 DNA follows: TGTGCCAGCTCACCACCGGCGGGGAATAGAGATACGCAGTATTTT.

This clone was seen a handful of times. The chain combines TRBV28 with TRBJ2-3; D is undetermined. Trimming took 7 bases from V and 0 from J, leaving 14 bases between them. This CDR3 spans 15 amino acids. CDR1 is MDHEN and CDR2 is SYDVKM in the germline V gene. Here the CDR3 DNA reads TGTGCCAGCACTCTAGGTGGGTCAAGCACAGATACGCAGTATTTT. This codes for CASTLGGSSTDTQYF.

CDR3 residues: CASKSRDRGSNQPQHF. In nucleotides, the CDR3 is TGTGCCAGCAAGTCCCGGGACAGGGGATCAAATCAGCCCCAGCATTTT. V usage is TRBV19 and J usage is TRBJ1-5; 10 nucleotides agree with TRBD1. Unmatched junction bases numbered 12, after V lost 9 bases and J lost 4 bases. CDR3 length equals 16 residues. The germline V gene has CDR1 LNHDA and CDR2 SQIVND (reference sequence).

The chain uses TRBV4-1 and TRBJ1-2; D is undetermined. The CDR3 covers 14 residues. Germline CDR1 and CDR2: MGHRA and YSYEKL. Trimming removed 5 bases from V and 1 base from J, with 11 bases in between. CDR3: CASSADTFNYGYTF. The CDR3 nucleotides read TGCGCCAGCAGCGCAGACACCTTTAACTATGGCTACACCTTC.

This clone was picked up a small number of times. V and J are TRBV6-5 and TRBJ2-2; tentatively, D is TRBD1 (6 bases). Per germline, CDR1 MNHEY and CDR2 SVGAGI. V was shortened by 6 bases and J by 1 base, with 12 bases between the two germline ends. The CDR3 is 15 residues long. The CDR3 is CASRRGTLNTGELFF. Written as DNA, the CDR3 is TGTGCCAGCAGAAGGGGGACACTGAACACCGGGGAGCTGTTTTTT.

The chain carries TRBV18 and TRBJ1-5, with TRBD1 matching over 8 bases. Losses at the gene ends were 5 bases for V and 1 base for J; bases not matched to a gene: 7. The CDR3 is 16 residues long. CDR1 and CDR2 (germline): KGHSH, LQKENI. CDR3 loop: CASSTRQGYSNQPQHF. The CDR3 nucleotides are TGTGCCAGCTCAACCCGACAGGGGTACAGCAATCAGCCCCAGCATTTT.

CDR3 bases: TGTGCCAGCAGCGTAGCCGGGGGGGCCGGCCAAGAGACCCAGTACTTC. Its protein is CASSVAGGAGQETQYF. The chain couples TRBV9 to TRBJ2-5; 8 bases map to TRBD2. With 0 bases clipped from V and 1 base from J, the junction kept 5 bases outside the gene matches. The CDR3 is 16 amino acids. Germline assignment: CDR1 SGDLS and CDR2 YYNGEE.

In nucleotides, the CDR3 is TGTGCCAGCAGCTCAGCCGGGACAGGGGATTTCGCGCGCTACACCTTC. The encoded protein is CASSSAGTGDFARYTF. This chain joins TRBV11-3 and TRBJ1-2; the match to TRBD1 covers 10 bases. The CDR3 has 16 residues. V gave up 4 bases and J gave up 9 bases; unmatched junction bases: 14. Germline V lookup: CDR1 SGHNT, CDR2 YENEEA. The full variable domain, rest sourced from reference TRBV11-3 and TRBJ1-2, is EAGVVQSPRYKIIEKKQPVAFWCNPISGHNTLYWYLQNLGQGPELLIRYENEEAVDDSQLPKDRFSAERLKGVDSTLKIQPAELGDSAVYLCASSSAGTGDFARYTFGSGTRLTVV.

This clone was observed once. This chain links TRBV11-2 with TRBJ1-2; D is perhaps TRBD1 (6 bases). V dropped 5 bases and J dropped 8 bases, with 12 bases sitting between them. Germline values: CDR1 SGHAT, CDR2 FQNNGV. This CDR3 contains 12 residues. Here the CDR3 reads CASSTYRDGYTF. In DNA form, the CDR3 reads TGTGCCAGCAGCACATACAGGGACGGCTACACCTTC.

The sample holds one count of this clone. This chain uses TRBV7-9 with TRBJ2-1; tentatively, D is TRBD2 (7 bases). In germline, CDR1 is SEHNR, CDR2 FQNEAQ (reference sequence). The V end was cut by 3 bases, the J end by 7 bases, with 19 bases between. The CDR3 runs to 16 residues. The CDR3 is CASSFEWQGGVNEQFF. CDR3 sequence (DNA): TGTGCCAGCAGCTTTGAGTGGCAAGGGGGGGTGAATGAGCAGTTCTTC.

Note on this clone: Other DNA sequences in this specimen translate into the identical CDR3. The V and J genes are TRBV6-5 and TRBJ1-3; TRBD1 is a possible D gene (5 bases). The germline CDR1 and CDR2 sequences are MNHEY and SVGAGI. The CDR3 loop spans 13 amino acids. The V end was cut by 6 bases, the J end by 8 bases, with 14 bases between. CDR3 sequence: CASRPGPGDTIYF. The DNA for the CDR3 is TGTGCCAGCAGGCCGGGACCGGGGGACACCATATATTTT.

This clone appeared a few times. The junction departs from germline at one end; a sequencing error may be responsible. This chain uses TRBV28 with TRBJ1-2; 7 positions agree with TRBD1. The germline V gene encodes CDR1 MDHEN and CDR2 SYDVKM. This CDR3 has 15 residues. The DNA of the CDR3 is TGTGCCAGCAGTTTAGGAGGACAGGTTCATGGCTTTCTTTTCTTC. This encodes CASSLGGQVHGFLFF.

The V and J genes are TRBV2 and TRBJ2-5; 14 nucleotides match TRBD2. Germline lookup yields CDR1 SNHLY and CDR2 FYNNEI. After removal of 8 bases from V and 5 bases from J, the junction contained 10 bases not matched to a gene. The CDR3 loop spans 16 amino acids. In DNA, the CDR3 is TGTGCCAGCCCCCCGACTAGCGGGGGGGCTCGGGAGACCCAGTACTTC. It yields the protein CASPPTSGGARETQYF.

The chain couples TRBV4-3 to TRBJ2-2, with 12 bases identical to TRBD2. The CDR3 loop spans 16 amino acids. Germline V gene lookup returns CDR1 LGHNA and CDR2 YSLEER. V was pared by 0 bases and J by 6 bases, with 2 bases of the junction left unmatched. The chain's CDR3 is CASSQEGLAGPGELFF. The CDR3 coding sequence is TGCGCCAGCAGCCAAGAGGGACTAGCGGGCCCCGGGGAGCTGTTTTTT.

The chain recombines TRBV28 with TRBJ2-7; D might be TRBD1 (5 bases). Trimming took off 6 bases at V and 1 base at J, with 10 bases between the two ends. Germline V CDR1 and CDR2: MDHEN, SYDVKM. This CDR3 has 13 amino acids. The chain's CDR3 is CASRQDSSYEQYF. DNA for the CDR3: TGTGCCAGCAGGCAAGACAGTTCCTACGAGCAGTACTTC.

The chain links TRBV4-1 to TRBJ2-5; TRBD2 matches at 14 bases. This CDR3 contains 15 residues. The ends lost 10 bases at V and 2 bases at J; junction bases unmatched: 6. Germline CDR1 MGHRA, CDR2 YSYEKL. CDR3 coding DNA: TGCGCCACCCAATGGACTAGCGGGGGGCAAGAGACCCAGTACTTC. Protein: CATQWTSGGQETQYF.

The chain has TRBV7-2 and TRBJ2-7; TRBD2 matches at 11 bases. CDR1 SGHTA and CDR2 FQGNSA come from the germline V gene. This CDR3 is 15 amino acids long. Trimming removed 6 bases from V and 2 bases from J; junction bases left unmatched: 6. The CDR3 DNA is TGTGCCAGCAGGGCTACTAGCGGGGGAACCTACGAGCAGTACTTC. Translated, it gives CASRATSGGTYEQYF.

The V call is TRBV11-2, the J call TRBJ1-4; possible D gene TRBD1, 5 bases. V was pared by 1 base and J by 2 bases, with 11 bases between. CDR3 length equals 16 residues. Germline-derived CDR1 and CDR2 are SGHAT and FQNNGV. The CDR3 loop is CASSLVGGATNEKLFF. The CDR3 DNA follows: TGTGCCAGCAGCTTAGTGGGGGGAGCGACTAATGAAAAACTGTTTTTT.

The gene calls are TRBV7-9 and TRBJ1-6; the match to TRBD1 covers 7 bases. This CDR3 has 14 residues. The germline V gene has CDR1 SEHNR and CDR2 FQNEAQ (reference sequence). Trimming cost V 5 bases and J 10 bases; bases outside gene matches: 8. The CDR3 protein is CASSEKQGSSPLHF. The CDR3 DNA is TGTGCCAGCAGCGAGAAACAGGGGTCCTCACCCCTCCACTTT.

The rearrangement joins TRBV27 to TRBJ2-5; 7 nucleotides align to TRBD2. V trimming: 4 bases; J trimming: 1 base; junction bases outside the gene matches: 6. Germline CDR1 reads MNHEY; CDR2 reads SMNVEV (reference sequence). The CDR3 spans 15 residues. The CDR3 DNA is TGTGCCAGCAGTTCCCGAGGACTAGGCCAAGAGACCCAGTACTTC. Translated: CASSSRGLGQETQYF.